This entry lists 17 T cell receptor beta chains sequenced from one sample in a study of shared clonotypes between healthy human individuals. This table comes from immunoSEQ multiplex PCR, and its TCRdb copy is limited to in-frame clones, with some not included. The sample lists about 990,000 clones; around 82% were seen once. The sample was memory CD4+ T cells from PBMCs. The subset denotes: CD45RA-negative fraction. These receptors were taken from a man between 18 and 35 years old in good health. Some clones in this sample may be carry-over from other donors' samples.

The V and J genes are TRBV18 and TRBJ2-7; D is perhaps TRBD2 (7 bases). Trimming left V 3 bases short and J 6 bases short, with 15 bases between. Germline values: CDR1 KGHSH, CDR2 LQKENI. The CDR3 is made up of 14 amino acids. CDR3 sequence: CASSPTPGEGEQYF. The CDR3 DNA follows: TGTGCCAGCTCACCTACACCAGGGGAGGGCGAGCAGTACTTC.

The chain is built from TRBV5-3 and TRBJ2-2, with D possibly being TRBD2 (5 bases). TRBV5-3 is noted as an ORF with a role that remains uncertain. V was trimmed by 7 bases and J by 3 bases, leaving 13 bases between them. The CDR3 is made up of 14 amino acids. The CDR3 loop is CARERARHTGELFF. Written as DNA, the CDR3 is TGTGCCAGAGAGAGGGCGAGACACACCGGGGAGCTGTTTTTT.

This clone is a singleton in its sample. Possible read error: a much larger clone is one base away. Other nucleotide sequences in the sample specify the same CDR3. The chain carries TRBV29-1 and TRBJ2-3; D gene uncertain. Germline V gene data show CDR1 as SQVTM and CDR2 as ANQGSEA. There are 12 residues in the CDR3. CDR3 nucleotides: TGCAGCGTTTCCTTCACCGGAGATACGCAGTACTTT. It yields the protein CSVSFTGDTQYF.

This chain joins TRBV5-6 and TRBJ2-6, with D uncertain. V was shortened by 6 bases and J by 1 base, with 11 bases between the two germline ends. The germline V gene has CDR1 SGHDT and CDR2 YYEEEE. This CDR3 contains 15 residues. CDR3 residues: CASIAQRSGANVLTF. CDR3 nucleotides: TGTGCCAGCATCGCCCAGAGGTCTGGGGCCAACGTCCTGACTTTC. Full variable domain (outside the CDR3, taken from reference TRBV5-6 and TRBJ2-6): DAGVTQSPTHLIKTRGQQVTLRCSPKSGHDTVSWYQQALGQGPQFIFQYYEEEERQRGNFPDRFSGHQFPNYSSELNVNALLLGDSALYLCASIAQRSGANVLTFGAGSRLTVL.

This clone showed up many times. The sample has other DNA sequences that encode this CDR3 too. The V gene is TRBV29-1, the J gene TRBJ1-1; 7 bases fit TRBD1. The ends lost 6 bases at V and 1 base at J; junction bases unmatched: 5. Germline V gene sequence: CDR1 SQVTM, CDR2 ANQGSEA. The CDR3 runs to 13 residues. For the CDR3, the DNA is TGCAGCGTCCGACAGGGAGGGAACACTGAAGCTTTCTTT. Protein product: CSVRQGGNTEAFF.

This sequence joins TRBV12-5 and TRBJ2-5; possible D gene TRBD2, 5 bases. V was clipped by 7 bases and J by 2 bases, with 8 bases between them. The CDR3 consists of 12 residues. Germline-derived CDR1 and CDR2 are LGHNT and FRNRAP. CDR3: CASAEGQETQYF. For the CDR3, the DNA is TGTGCTAGTGCTGAGGGTCAAGAGACCCAGTACTTC.

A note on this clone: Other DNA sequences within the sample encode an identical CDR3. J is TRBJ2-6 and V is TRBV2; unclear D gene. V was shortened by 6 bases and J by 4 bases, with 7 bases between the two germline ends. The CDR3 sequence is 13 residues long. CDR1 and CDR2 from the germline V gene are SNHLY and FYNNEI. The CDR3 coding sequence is TGTGCCAGCAGAGCAAGCGGGGCCAACGTCCTGACTTTC. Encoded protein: CASRASGANVLTF.

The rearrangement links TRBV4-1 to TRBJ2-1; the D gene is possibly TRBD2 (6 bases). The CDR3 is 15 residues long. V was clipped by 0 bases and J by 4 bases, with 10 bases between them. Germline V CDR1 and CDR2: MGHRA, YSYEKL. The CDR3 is CASSQERDGYNEQFF. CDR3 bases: TGCGCCAGCAGCCAAGAGCGGGACGGATACAATGAGCAGTTCTTC.

CDR3 residues: CSVAGTGDTGELFF. The CDR3 DNA reads TGCAGCGTTGCAGGGACAGGGGACACCGGGGAGCTGTTTTTT. This chain uses TRBV29-1 with TRBJ2-2; 10 bases match TRBD1. The V gene end was trimmed by 4 bases and the J gene end by 3 bases; junction bases not matched to a gene: 2. Germline CDR1 reads SQVTM; CDR2 reads ANQGSEA. The length of the CDR3 is 14 residues.

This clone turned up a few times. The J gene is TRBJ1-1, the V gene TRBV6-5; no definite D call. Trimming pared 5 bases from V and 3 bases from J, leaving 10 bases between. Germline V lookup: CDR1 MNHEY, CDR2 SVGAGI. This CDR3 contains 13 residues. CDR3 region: CASSASRDTEAFF. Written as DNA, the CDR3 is TGTGCCAGCAGTGCCTCTAGGGACACTGAAGCTTTCTTT.

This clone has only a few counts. Here the CDR3 reads CAWGEDSNQPQHF. CDR3 in DNA: TGTGCCTGGGGGGAGGACAGCAATCAGCCCCAGCATTTT. V is TRBV30 and J is TRBJ1-5; no firm D call. Germline V gene data show CDR1 as GTSNPN and CDR2 as SVGIG (reference sequence). The CDR3 extends over 13 amino acids. Trimming stripped 5 bases from V and 1 base from J, with 9 bases between.

Written as DNA, the CDR3 is TGTGCCAGCAGCTTGGGGGCGGGCTTGGGTAATGAAAAACTGTTTTTT. Translating it yields CASSLGAGLGNEKLFF. The rearrangement uses TRBV5-4 and TRBJ1-4, with D uncertain. CDR1 is SGHNT, CDR2 YYREEE, per germline (reference sequence). Trimming took 0 bases from V and 4 from J, leaving 13 bases between them. The CDR3 runs 16 residues.

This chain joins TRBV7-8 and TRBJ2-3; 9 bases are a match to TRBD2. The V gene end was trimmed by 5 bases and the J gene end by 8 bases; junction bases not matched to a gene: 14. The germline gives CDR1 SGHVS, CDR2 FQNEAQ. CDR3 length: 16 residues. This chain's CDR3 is CASSRVRTGAGGTQYF. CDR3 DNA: TGTGCCAGCAGCCGCGTAAGGACAGGAGCGGGAGGTACGCAGTATTTT.

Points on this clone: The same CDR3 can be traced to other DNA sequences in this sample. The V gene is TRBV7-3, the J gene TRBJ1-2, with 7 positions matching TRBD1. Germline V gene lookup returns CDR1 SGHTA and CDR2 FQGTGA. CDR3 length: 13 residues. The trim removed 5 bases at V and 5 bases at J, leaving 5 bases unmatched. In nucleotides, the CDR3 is TGTGCCAGCAGCCCCGGGACAGATTATGGCTACACCTTC. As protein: CASSPGTDYGYTF.

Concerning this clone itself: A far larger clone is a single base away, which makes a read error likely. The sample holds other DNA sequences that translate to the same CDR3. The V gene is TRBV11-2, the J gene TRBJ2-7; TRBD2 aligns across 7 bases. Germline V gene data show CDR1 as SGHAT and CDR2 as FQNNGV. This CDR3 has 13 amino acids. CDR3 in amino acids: CASSWYGGDEQYF. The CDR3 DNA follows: TGTGCCAGTAGCTGGTATGGGGGGGACGAGCAGTACTTC.

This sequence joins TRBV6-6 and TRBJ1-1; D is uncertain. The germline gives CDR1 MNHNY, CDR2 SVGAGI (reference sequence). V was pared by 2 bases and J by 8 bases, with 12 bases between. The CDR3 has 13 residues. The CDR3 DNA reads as TGTGCCAGCAGTTACGCTGATACCCCAGAAGCTTTCTTT. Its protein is CASSYADTPEAFF.

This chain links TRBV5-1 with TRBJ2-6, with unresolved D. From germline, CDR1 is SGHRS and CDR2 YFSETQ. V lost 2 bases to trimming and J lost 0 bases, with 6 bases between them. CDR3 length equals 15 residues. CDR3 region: CASSFKSSGANVLTF. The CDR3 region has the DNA TGCGCCAGCAGCTTTAAAAGCTCTGGGGCCAACGTCCTGACTTTC.